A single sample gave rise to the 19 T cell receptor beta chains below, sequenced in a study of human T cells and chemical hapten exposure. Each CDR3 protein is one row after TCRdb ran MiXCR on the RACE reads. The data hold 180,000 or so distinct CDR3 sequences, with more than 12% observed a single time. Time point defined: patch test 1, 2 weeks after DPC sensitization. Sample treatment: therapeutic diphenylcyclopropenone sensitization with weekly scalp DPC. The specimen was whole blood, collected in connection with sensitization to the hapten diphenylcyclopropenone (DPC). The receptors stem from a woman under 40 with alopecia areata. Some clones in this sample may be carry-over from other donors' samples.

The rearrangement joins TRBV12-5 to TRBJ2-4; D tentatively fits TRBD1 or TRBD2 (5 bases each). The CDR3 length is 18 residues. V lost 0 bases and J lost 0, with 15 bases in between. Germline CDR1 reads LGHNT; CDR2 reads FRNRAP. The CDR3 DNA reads TGTGCTAGTGGTTTGGTTCTTGGGACGTCAATAGCCAAAAACATTCAGTACTTC. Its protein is CASGLVLGTSIAKNIQYF. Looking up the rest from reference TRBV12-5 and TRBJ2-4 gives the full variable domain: DARVTQTPRHKVTEMGQEVTMRCQPILGHNTVFWYRQTMMQGLELLAYFRNRAPLDDSGMPKDRFSAEMPDATLATLKIQPSEPRDSAVYFCASGLVLGTSIAKNIQYFGAGTRLSVL.

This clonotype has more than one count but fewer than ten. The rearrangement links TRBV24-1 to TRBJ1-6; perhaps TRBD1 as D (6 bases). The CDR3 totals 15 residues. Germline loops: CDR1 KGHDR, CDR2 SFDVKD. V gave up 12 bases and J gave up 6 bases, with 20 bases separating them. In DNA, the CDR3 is TGTGCCCCCATCACAGCCACAGGGATTAATTCACCCCTCCACTTT. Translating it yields CAPITATGINSPLHF.

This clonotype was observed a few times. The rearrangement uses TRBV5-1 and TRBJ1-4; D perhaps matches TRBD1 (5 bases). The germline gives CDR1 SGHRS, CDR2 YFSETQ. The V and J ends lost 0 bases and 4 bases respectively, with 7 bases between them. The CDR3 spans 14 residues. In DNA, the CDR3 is TGCGCCAGCAGCTTGGGACAGAATAATGAAAAACTGTTTTTT. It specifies CASSLGQNNEKLFF.

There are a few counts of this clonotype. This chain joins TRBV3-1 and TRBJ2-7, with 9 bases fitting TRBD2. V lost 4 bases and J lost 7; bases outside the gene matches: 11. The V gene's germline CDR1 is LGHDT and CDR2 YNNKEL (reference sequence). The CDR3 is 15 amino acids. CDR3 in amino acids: CASSLGIAGESEQYF. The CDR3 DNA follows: TGTGCCAGCAGCCTTGGTATAGCGGGAGAGAGTGAGCAGTACTTC.

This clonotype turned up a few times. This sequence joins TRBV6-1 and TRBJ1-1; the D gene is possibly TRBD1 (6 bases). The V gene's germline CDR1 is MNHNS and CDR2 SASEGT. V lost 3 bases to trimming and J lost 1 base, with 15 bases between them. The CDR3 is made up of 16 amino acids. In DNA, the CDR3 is TGTGCCAGCAGTGACGGGGTGGGCAGGGGGAACACTGAAGCTTTCTTT. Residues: CASSDGVGRGNTEAFF.

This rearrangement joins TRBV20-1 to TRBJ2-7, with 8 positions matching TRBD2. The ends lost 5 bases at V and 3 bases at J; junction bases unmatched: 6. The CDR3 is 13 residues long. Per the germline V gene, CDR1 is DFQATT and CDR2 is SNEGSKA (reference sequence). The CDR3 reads CSAPGLGNYEQYF. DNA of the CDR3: TGCAGTGCTCCGGGACTAGGGAACTACGAGCAGTACTTC.

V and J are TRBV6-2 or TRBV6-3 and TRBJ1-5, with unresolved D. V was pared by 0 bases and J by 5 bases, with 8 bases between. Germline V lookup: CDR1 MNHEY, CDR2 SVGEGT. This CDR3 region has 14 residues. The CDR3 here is CASSYSRQYQPQHF. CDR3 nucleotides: TGTGCCAGCAGTTACTCGCGGCAGTATCAGCCCCAGCATTTT.

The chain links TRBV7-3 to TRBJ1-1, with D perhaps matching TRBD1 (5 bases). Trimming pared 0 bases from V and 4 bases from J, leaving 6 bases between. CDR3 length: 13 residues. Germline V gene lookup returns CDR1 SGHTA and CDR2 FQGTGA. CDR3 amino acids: CASSLTTVTEAFF. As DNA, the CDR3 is TGTGCCAGCAGCTTAACGACAGTCACTGAAGCTTTCTTT.

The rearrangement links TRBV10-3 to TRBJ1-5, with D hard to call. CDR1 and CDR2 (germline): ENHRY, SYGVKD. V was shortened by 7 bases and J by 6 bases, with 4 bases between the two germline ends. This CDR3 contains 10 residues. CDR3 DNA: TGTGCCATCAACAGTCAGCCCCAGCATTTT. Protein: CAINSQPQHF.

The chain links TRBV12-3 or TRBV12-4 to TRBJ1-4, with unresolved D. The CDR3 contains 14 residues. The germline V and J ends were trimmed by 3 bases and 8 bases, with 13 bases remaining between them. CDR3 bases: TGTGCCAGCAGTTTGATCAGCGTCTCAGAAAAACTGTTTTTT. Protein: CASSLISVSEKLFF.

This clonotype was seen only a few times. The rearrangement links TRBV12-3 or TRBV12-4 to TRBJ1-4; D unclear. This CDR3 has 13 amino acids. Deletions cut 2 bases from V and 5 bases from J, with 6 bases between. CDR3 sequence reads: CASSLMGNEKLFF. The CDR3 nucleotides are TGTGCCAGCAGTTTAATGGGAAATGAAAAACTGTTTTTT.

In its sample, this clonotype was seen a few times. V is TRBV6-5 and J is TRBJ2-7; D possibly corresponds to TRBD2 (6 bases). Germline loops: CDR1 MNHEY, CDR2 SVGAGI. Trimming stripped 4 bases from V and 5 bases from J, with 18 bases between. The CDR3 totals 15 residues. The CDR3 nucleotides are TGTGCCAGCAGTTTAATCCCGGCGGGACTCGACGAGCAGTACTTC. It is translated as CASSLIPAGLDEQYF.

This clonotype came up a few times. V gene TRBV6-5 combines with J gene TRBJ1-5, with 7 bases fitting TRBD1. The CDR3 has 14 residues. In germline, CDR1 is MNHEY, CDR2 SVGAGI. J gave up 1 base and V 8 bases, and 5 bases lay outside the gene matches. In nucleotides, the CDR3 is TGTGCCAGCGGTGAGACAGGGAGCAATCAGCCCCAGCATTTT. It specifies CASGETGSNQPQHF.

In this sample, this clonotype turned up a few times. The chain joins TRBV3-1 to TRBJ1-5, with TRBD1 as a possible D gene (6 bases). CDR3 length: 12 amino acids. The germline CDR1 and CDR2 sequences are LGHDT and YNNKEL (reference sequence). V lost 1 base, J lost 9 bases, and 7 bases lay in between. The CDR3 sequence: CASSQVGGPQHF. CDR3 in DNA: TGTGCCAGCAGCCAAGTAGGGGGGCCCCAGCATTTT.

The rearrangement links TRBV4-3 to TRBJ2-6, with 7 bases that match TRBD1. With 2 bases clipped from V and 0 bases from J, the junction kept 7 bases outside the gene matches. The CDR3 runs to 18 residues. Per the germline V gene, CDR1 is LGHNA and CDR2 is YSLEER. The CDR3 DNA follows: TGCGCCAGCAGCCAATACAGGGGTACCATCTCTGGGGCCAACGTCCTGACTTTC. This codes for CASSQYRGTISGANVLTF.

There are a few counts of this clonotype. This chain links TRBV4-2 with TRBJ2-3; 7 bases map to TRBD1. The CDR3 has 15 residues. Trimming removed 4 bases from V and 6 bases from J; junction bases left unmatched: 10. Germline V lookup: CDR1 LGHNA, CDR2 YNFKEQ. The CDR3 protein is CASSRTRGSADTQYF. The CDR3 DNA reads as TGTGCCAGCAGCCGAACCAGGGGGTCTGCGGATACGCAGTATTTT.

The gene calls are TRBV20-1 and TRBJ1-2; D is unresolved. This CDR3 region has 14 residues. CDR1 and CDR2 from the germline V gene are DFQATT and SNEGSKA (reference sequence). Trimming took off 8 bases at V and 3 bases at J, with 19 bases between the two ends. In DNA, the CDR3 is TGCAGTCCTTATACCCTAAATCGGGACTATGGCTACACCTTC. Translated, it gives CSPYTLNRDYGYTF.

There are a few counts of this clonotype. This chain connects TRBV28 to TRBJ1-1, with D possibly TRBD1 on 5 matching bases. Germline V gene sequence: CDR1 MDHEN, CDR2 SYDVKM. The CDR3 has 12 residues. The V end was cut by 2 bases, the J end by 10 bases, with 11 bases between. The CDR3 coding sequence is TGTGCCAGCAGTTTAGGGGACGCCATAGCTTTCTTT. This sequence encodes CASSLGDAIAFF.

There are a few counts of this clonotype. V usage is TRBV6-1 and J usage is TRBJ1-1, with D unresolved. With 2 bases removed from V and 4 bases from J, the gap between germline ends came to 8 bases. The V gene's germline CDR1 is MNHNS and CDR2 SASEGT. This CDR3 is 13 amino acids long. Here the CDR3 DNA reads TGTGCCAGCAGTGAACCGGAGAGCACTGAAGCTTTCTTT. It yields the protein CASSEPESTEAFF.